This T cell receptor beta chain was found in a study of vaccination and CD4 T cells after COVID-19. Points from the study as a whole: The authors identified 304 of 307 vaccine-specific clones in convalescent patients as spike mono-reactive.

A note on this clonotype: The antigen remains unidentified.

Cultured CD4+ T-cell DNA underwent Oncomine TCR Beta short-read sequencing. The authors extracted genomic DNA from cultured CD4+ T cells. Using its own MiXCR run on the PCR reads, TCRdb lists one record per CDR3 protein. The sample yields around 13,000 distinct CDR3 sequences, 35% to 40% seen once. The treatment is: approximately 9-day PBMC culture with coronavirus spike peptide pools or control peptides (ViraFEST assay). In the ViraFEST assay, peptide-pool expansion preceded TCR sequencing of expanded clonotypes. Each well received 2.1 million or so PBMCs, cultured with approximately 10 IU/ml IL-2 and approximately 10 ug/ml peptide pools. CDR1 is SGHTA and CDR2 is FQGNSA in the germline V gene. V gave up 0 bases and J gave up 3 bases, with 11 bases separating them. The CDR3 spans 15 residues.

The sample consisted of cultured CD4+ T cells from blood. The receptor was derived from a human donor with COVID-19. This chain uses TRBV7-2 with TRBJ2-5, with D possibly matching TRBD1 (5 bases). CDR3 DNA: TGTGCCAGCAGCTTAGCCCGACAGACGAAAGAGACCCAGTACTTC. It specifies CASSLARQTKETQYF.